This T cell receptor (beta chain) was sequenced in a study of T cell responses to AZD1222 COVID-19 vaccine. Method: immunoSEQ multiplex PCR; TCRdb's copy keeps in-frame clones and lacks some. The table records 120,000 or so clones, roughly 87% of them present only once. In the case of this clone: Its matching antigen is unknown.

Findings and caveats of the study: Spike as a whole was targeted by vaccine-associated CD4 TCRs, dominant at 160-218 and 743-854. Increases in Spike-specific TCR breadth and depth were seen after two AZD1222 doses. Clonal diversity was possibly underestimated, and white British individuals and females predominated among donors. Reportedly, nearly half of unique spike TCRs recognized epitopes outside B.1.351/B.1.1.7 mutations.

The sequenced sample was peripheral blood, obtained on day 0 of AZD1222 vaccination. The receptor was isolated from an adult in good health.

CDR3 bases: TGCGCCAGCAGCCAAGATCAAGGCGACAGCTACTATGGCTACACCTTC. Amino acid sequence: CASSQDQGDSYYGYTF. The V call is TRBV4-3, the J call TRBJ1-2; D is possibly TRBD1 (5 bases). CDR1 and CDR2 (germline): LGHNA, YSLEER. The CDR3 has 16 residues. Trimming took 0 bases from V and 3 from J, leaving 14 bases between them.